This is a list of T cell receptor beta chains from one sample in a study of radiotherapy plus CTLA-4 blockade in lung cancer. Here immunoSEQ multiplex PCR was the method, and the copy in TCRdb shows in-frame clones only, minus some. This table has 25,000 to 35,000 clones, less than 80% appearing once. The sequencing here drew on peripheral blood, taken from a patient treated with radiotherapy plus ipilimumab. All receptors come from a human donor with non-small cell lung cancer who had stable disease on radiotherapy plus ipilimumab. The conserved cysteine and the conserved F or W are not part of the CDR3 here.

v_gene | CDR3aa
TRBV7-2 | ASSLRAGGITDTQY
TRBV27 | ASSSPTGGAPNTEAF
TRBV5-1 | ASSLARAALNTEAF
TRBV4-3 | ASSRDRAGANVLT
TRBV13 | ASSLSRASNQPQH
TRBV27 | ASSPDRGLFLGEKLF
TRBV5-1 | ASSQGFGNTIY
TRBV6-1 | ASRTAGGETQY
TRBV5-1 | ASSLGLARELGEAF
TRBV28 | ASSPPLGNSPLH
TRBV9 | ASSVGGGAKNIQY
TRBV12-5 | ASGLHRTENTEAF
TRBV2 | ANGQGDNNSPLH
TRBV7-2 | ASSLARVNTEAF
TRBV9 | ASSPGGLQGALGTEAF
TRBV5-1 | ASSPGTGLPGNTIY
TRBV11-2 | ASSLDRQGWYTEAF
TRBV28 | ASSSSGKENEKLF
TRBV29-1 | SVEEGFGGYGYT
TRBV27 | ASSPGRNSGNTIY
TRBV6-6 | ASGLGGLSTEAF
TRBV30 | AWSAETGRSNQPQH